Each of the 25 T cell receptor beta chains below was sequenced from the same sample in a study of blood T cell repertoires in COVID-19. Method: immunoSEQ multiplex PCR; TCRdb's copy keeps in-frame clones and lacks some. Of 400,000 to 450,000 clones listed, around 89% are singletons. The sequenced sample consisted of PBMCs or T cells enriched from blood (not recorded which). These receptors originate from a man aged 25-45 years who had recovered from COVID-19.

This clone was seen once. At the DNA level, this CDR3 is encoded by other sequences in the same sample as well. This chain links TRBV18 with TRBJ1-4; tentative D call: TRBD1 (5 bases). This CDR3 is 14 amino acids long. V shed 2 bases and J shed 5 bases, with 9 bases lying between them. From germline, CDR1 is KGHSH and CDR2 LQKENI. CDR3 bases: TGTGCCAGCTCACCAGGGCAGGGCAATGAAAAACTGTTTTTT. This encodes CASSPGQGNEKLFF.

As concerns this clone: Other nucleotide sequences in the sample specify the same CDR3. The chain recombines TRBV11-2 with TRBJ2-1; tentative D call: TRBD2 (5 bases). CDR3 size: 12 residues. Trimming took 5 bases from V and 9 from J, leaving 11 bases between them. Germline V gene data show CDR1 as SGHAT and CDR2 as FQNNGV. The CDR3 coding sequence is TGTGCCAGCAGCCTGGGTGGAGGTGAGCAGTTCTTC. Translated, it gives CASSLGGGEQFF. The full variable domain, in which reference TRBV11-2 and TRBJ2-1 provide the parts outside the CDR3, is EAGVAQSPRYKIIEKRQSVAFWCNPISGHATLYWYQQILGQGPKLLIQFQNNGVVDDSQLPKDRFSAERLKGVDSTLKIQPAKLEDSAVYLCASSLGGGEQFFGPGTRLTVL.

CDR3 residues: CASSLSSGVTTSGSYEQYF. The CDR3 DNA reads as TGTGCCAGCAGCTTAAGTAGTGGGGTGACCACTAGCGGGTCCTACGAGCAGTACTTC. This rearrangement joins TRBV11-2 to TRBJ2-7, with TRBD2 matching 9 bases. V lost 2 bases to trimming and J lost 1 base; unmatched junction nucleotides: 15. The CDR3 totals 19 residues. Germline V gene lookup returns CDR1 SGHAT and CDR2 FQNNGV.

This clone was observed a single time. The J gene is TRBJ2-7, the V gene TRBV28, with D tentatively TRBD2 (5 bases). The ends were cut back, 7 bases at V and 6 bases at J, with 13 bases in the middle. This CDR3 has 12 residues. In germline, CDR1 is MDHEN, CDR2 SYDVKM. DNA for the CDR3: TGTGCCAGCACCGGGGTGTTGGGCGAGCAGTACTTC. Translation: CASTGVLGEQYF.

This rearrangement joins TRBV7-6 to TRBJ1-4; D perhaps matches TRBD1 (5 bases). Germline CDR1 is SGHVS and CDR2 is FNYEAQ. This CDR3 spans 16 amino acids. The germline V and J ends were trimmed by 5 bases and 3 bases, with 16 bases remaining between them. CDR3 amino acids: CASSHVVAGSNEKLFF. The CDR3 DNA is TGTGCCAGCAGCCATGTCGTGGCAGGGTCTAATGAAAAACTGTTTTTT.

The chain employs TRBV10-3 and TRBJ1-2, with D maybe TRBD1 (6 bases). The CDR3 has 15 residues. Deletions cut 6 bases from V and 7 bases from J, with 21 bases between. CDR1 and CDR2 from the germline V gene are ENHRY and SYGVKD. As DNA, the CDR3 is TGTGCCATCAGCGACTTTAACAGGGACGAGGGTGGCTACACCTTC. It is translated as CAISDFNRDEGGYTF.

This rearrangement joins TRBV2 to TRBJ1-2; D perhaps matches TRBD1 (6 bases). The ends were cut back, 11 bases at V and 2 bases at J, with 15 bases in the middle. From germline, CDR1 is SNHLY and CDR2 FYNNEI. This CDR3 has 13 residues. The DNA for the CDR3 is TGTGCCCGAGAGGAGGGGGGGAACTATGGCTACACCTTC. Its translation: CAREEGGNYGYTF.

The chain recombines TRBV5-1 with TRBJ2-2; a possible D gene is TRBD1 (6 bases). The CDR3 runs to 13 residues. Looked up from germline, CDR1 is SGHRS and CDR2 is YFSETQ. V was shortened by 6 bases and J by 2 bases, with 8 bases between the two germline ends. The CDR3 here is CASIGGNTGELFF. CDR3 nucleotide sequence: TGCGCCAGCATAGGGGGAAACACCGGGGAGCTGTTTTTT.

The chain couples TRBV27 to TRBJ2-7; D remains ambiguous. With 10 bases removed from V and 4 bases from J, the gap between germline ends came to 17 bases. The CDR3 spans 13 residues. Germline CDR1 and CDR2: MNHEY and SMNVEV (reference sequence). The CDR3 DNA reads as TGTGCCACCAGCCGAGGTCGAGAATACGAGCAGTACTTC. It encodes CATSRGREYEQYF.

CDR3 DNA: TGCGCCAGCAGCTCAGTGACAGGGTATGGCTACACCTTC. This gives the protein CASSSVTGYGYTF. V and J are TRBV5-1 and TRBJ1-2; TRBD1 matches 7 bases. CDR3 length: 13 residues. Germline V lookup: CDR1 SGHRS, CDR2 YFSETQ. V shed 3 bases, J shed 5 bases, and the junction held 4 bases outside the gene matches.

In this sample, this clone turned up once. The chain carries TRBV10-1 and TRBJ2-7; TRBD2 matches 8 bases. The germline gives CDR1 WNHNN, CDR2 SYGVQD (reference sequence). V shed 3 bases, J shed 6 bases, and the junction held 7 bases outside the gene matches. CDR3 length: 14 residues. CDR3 sequence: CASSDVGLAGEQYF. CDR3 sequence (DNA): TGCGCCAGCAGTGATGTTGGACTAGCTGGCGAGCAGTACTTC.

As for this clone: Mismatch with germline at one junction end may stem from a read error. J is TRBJ2-5 and V is TRBV12-3 or TRBV12-4, with D perhaps matching TRBD2 (6 bases). The CDR3 is made up of 12 amino acids. CDR3 loop: CASSLQPSGPHF. In DNA form, the CDR3 reads TGTGCCAGCAGTTTACAGCCCAGCGGGCCTCACTTC.

The J gene is TRBJ2-7, the V gene TRBV7-2; 10 nucleotides match TRBD2. Losses at the gene ends were 3 bases for V and 9 bases for J; bases not matched to a gene: 8. The CDR3 length is 14 residues. Germline loops: CDR1 SGHTA, CDR2 FQGNSA. The CDR3 DNA reads TGTGCCAGCAGCTTTTCTAGCGGGAGAAGCGGGCAGTACTTC. Protein sequence: CASSFSSGRSGQYF.

V is TRBV5-1 and J is TRBJ1-2; the D is unclear. The CDR3 contains 14 residues. Germline V CDR1 and CDR2: SGHRS, YFSETQ. The V and J ends lost 0 bases and 4 bases respectively, with 10 bases between them. CDR3 nucleotides: TGCGCCAGCAGCTTGGCCGCGGAGGGCTATGGCTACACCTTC. Translated, it gives CASSLAAEGYGYTF.

Written as DNA, the CDR3 is TGTGCCAGCAAAGGGGAAGTAAACACCGGGGAGCTGTTTTTT. It is translated as CASKGEVNTGELFF. The chain uses TRBV27 and TRBJ2-2, with TRBD1 as a possible D gene (5 bases). Germline CDR1 MNHEY, CDR2 SMNVEV (reference sequence). The V and J ends lost 7 bases and 2 bases respectively, with 11 bases between them. The CDR3 contains 14 residues.

The J gene is TRBJ2-5, the V gene TRBV15, with 7 bases aligning to TRBD2. J lost 4 bases, V lost 0 bases, and 17 bases had no gene match. CDR3 length: 19 residues. CDR1 LNHNV and CDR2 YYDKDF come from the germline V gene (reference sequence). The CDR3 reads CATSRDVTPSGWVGETQYF. The CDR3 region has the DNA TGTGCCACCAGCAGAGACGTAACCCCTAGCGGTTGGGTAGGAGAGACCCAGTACTTC.

The chain uses TRBV2 and TRBJ2-7, with 13 bases fitting TRBD2. The CDR3 extends over 15 amino acids. Germline CDR1 is SNHLY and CDR2 is FYNNEI. J lost 2 bases, V lost 6 bases, and 4 bases had no gene match. The CDR3 nucleotides read TGTGCCAGCAGACCCGGGACTAGCGGGACCTACGAGCAGTACTTC. Its translation is CASRPGTSGTYEQYF. The full variable domain, completed using reference TRBV2 and TRBJ2-7, is EPEVTQTPSHQVTQMGQEVILRCVPISNHLYFYWYRQILGQKVEFLVSFYNNEISEKSEIFDDQFSVERPDGSNFTLKIRSTKLEDSAMYFCASRPGTSGTYEQYFGPGTRLTVT.

The chain recombines TRBV15 with TRBJ2-5; a weak D match, TRBD1 (6 bases). The germline CDR1 and CDR2 sequences are LNHNV and YYDKDF (reference sequence). Trimming took off 0 bases at V and 2 bases at J, with 10 bases between the two ends. This CDR3 has 15 residues. Here the CDR3 reads CATSRDGGKQETQYF. The CDR3 DNA is TGTGCCACCAGCAGAGATGGGGGCAAACAAGAGACCCAGTACTTC.

This sequence joins TRBV2 and TRBJ1-3, with 7 bases fitting TRBD1. The CDR3 length is 14 residues. Trimming at V came to 5 bases and at J to 2 bases, leaving 3 bases not matched to a gene. The germline V gene has CDR1 SNHLY and CDR2 FYNNEI. The CDR3 loop reads CASSSQGTGNTIYF. CDR3 DNA sequence: TGTGCCAGCAGTTCACAGGGGACTGGAAACACCATATATTTT. Based on the CDR3 plus reference TRBV2 and TRBJ1-3, the full variable domain is EPEVTQTPSHQVTQMGQEVILRCVPISNHLYFYWYRQILGQKVEFLVSFYNNEISEKSEIFDDQFSVERPDGSNFTLKIRSTKLEDSAMYFCASSSQGTGNTIYFGEGSWLTVV.

The chain links TRBV30 to TRBJ2-7; 9 nucleotides align to TRBD2. CDR3 length: 14 amino acids. V shed 1 base and J 6 bases; nucleotides not matched to a gene: 7. CDR1 and CDR2 from the germline V gene are GTSNPN and SVGIG (reference sequence). The CDR3 sequence is CAWSGLAGSSEQYF. The CDR3 DNA reads as TGTGCCTGGAGTGGGCTAGCGGGGTCCAGCGAGCAGTACTTC.

A single count supports this clone. The chain couples TRBV3-1 (or the pseudogene TRBV3-2) to TRBJ2-1, with D perhaps TRBD2 (5 bases). In germline, CDR1 is LGHDT, CDR2 YNNKEL (reference sequence). Trimming removed 7 bases from V and 1 base from J, with 8 bases in between. CDR3 length equals 13 residues. The CDR3, as DNA: TGTGCCAGCACCCAGCGGTCCTACAATGAGCAGTTCTTC. Encoded protein: CASTQRSYNEQFF.

This chain links TRBV5-4 with TRBJ1-2, with 9 bases that match TRBD1. V shed 6 bases, J shed 4 bases, and the junction held 10 bases outside the gene matches. There are 15 residues in the CDR3. From germline, CDR1 is SGHNT and CDR2 YYREEE (reference sequence). The CDR3 DNA sequence: TGTGCCAGCACCGTTCGGGGGGACAGGGTCTATGGCTACACCTTC. It encodes CASTVRGDRVYGYTF. The full variable domain, with the rest looked up from reference TRBV5-4 and TRBJ1-2, is ETGVTQSPTHLIKTRGQQVTLRCSSQSGHNTVSWYQQALGQGPQFIFQYYREEENGRGNFPPRFSGLQFPNYSSELNVNALELDDSALYLCASTVRGDRVYGYTFGSGTRLTVV.

This chain links TRBV28 with TRBJ2-6, with D possibly TRBD1 on 6 matching bases. CDR1 is MDHEN, CDR2 SYDVKM, per germline. This CDR3 spans 18 amino acids. The germline V and J ends were trimmed by 5 bases and 0 bases, with 17 bases remaining between them. CDR3 DNA: TGTGCCAGCAGTCATGACAGGATCCAAACCTCTGGGGCCAACGTCCTGACTTTC. Its protein product is CASSHDRIQTSGANVLTF.

This chain links TRBV6-5 with TRBJ1-2, with 9 nucleotides matching TRBD1. V dropped 4 bases and J dropped 8; count of bases not matched to a gene: 11. The germline V gene has CDR1 MNHEY and CDR2 SVGAGI. This CDR3 region has 15 residues. For the CDR3, the DNA is TGTGCCAGCAGTTCCGGCCCGGGGACAGGGAGCGGCTACACCTTC. Translation gives CASSSGPGTGSGYTF.

The rearrangement joins TRBV18 to TRBJ2-7; D perhaps matches TRBD2 (5 bases). This CDR3 region has 14 residues. Germline V gene data show CDR1 as KGHSH and CDR2 as LQKENI. V shed 6 bases and J shed 2 bases, with 14 bases lying between them. CDR3 coding DNA: TGTGCCAGCTCTCTCAACTCGGAGGCCTACGAGCAGTACTTC. Translated: CASSLNSEAYEQYF.